This T cell receptor beta chain was observed in a study of siplizumab effects on memory and regulatory T cells. Findings and limits, study-wide: Researchers did not confirm the suppressive function of proliferating Tregs from siplizumab cultures. Naive T cells looked more diverse than memory cells, and they looked like major contributors to the alloresponse. Treg origin accounted for an average of 68.8% of mappable alloreactive CD4+ clones with siplizumab and roughly 26% in controls.

Data came from immunoSEQ multiplex PCR; TCRdb stores just in-frame clones and leaves some out. This table has around 94,000 clones, 92% appearing once. Points on this clone: What it binds is not known.

The length of the CDR3 is 14 residues. The germline gives CDR1 SGHNT, CDR2 YYREEE (reference sequence). Trimming took off 1 base at V and 2 bases at J, with 8 bases between the two ends. The sequenced material came from CD4+ T cells sorted from blood. This sequence was found in a human donor in good health. The rearrangement links TRBV5-4 to TRBJ2-3, with D tentatively TRBD1 or TRBD2 (5 bases each). The CDR3, as DNA: TGTGCCAGCAGCTTGTCGGGACCCACAGATACGCAGTATTTT. Amino acid sequence: CASSLSGPTDTQYF.